Listed here are 27 T cell receptor beta chains from one sample, sequenced in a study of blood T cell repertoires in COVID-19. The method was immunoSEQ multiplex PCR; TCRdb's version includes in-frame clones alone and lacks a portion of them. This table holds about 110,000 clones, about 75% found once. Sequencing was done on a sample of peripheral blood. These receptors were collected from a woman at least 80 years old with active or convalescent COVID-19.

The rearrangement joins TRBV6-2 or TRBV6-3 to TRBJ2-7; D is possibly TRBD2 (5 bases). The V end was cut by 0 bases, the J end by 3 bases, with 12 bases between. CDR3 length: 15 amino acids. Germline V gene lookup returns CDR1 MNHEY and CDR2 SVGEGT. CDR3 in amino acids: CASSYSPGADYEQYF. The DNA of the CDR3 is TGTGCCAGCAGTTACTCCCCCGGAGCGGACTACGAGCAGTACTTC.

The sample holds one count of this clone. The V gene is TRBV3-1 (or the pseudogene TRBV3-2), the J gene TRBJ1-5, with D perhaps matching TRBD1 (6 bases). V was clipped by 2 bases and J by 6 bases, with 8 bases between them. From germline, CDR1 is LGHDT and CDR2 YNNKEL (reference sequence). The CDR3 has 13 residues. For the CDR3, the DNA is TGTGCCAGCAGCCAACAACAGGGTCAGCCCCAGCATTTT. Translating it yields CASSQQQGQPQHF.

This chain connects TRBV24-1 to TRBJ2-1, with 13 bases that match TRBD2. The CDR3 is 18 amino acids. Germline V CDR1 and CDR2: KGHDR, SFDVKD. Unmatched junction bases numbered 7, after V lost 3 bases and J lost 3 bases. The DNA for the CDR3 is TGTGCCACCAGTGATCAACAGGGACTAGCGGGAATCTACAATGAGCAGTTCTTC. Amino acid sequence: CATSDQQGLAGIYNEQFF.

J is TRBJ1-1 and V is TRBV18, with D uncertain. Germline assignment: CDR1 KGHSH and CDR2 LQKENI. This CDR3 is 14 amino acids long. Trimming left V 3 bases short and J 3 bases short, with 11 bases between. CDR3 amino acids: CASSPLPGDTEAFF. CDR3 bases: TGTGCCAGCTCACCCCTTCCCGGGGACACTGAAGCTTTCTTT. Complete variable domain (other parts from reference TRBV18 and TRBJ1-1): NAGVMQNPRHLVRRRGQEARLRCSPMKGHSHVYWYRQLPEEGLKFMVYLQKENIIDESGMPKERFSAEFPKEGPSILRIQQVVRGDSAAYFCASSPLPGDTEAFFGQGTRLTVV.

The chain links TRBV5-6 to TRBJ1-4; D uncertain. V was shortened by 0 bases and J by 5 bases, with 8 bases between the two germline ends. This CDR3 has 14 amino acids. Germline V gene data show CDR1 as SGHDT and CDR2 as YYEEEE. The CDR3 bases are TGTGCCAGCAGCTTGGCGGTCAGGAATGAAAAACTGTTTTTT. Protein product: CASSLAVRNEKLFF.

The chain combines TRBV6-2 or TRBV6-3 with TRBJ1-1, with D possibly TRBD1 on 6 matching bases. There are 15 residues in the CDR3. Trimming shortened V by 5 bases and J by 6 bases, and 19 bases separated the two germline ends. The germline CDR1 and CDR2 sequences are MNHEY and SVGEGT. The CDR3 bases are TGTGCCAGCAGTACCCACAGGGTCCTATCCCCTGAAGCTTTCTTT. Translating it yields CASSTHRVLSPEAFF.

This clone was observed a handful of times. V is TRBV13 and J is TRBJ2-3; D is possibly TRBD2 (6 bases). The germline V gene has CDR1 PRHDT and CDR2 FYEKMQ (reference sequence). Trimming took off 2 bases at V and 4 bases at J, with 7 bases between the two ends. The CDR3 has 13 residues. Here the CDR3 DNA reads TGTGCCAGCAGCTTAAAGCGGGCAGATACGCAGTATTTT. Translation gives CASSLKRADTQYF.

The chain links TRBV5-1 to TRBJ1-4, with 7 bases aligning to TRBD1. The CDR3 sequence is 15 residues long. V was pared by 4 bases and J by 5 bases, with 8 bases of the junction left unmatched. Germline V lookup: CDR1 SGHRS, CDR2 YFSETQ. In DNA, the CDR3 is TGCGCCAGCAGCGTAACCGGGACAGAGAATGAAAAACTGTTTTTT. Its translation is CASSVTGTENEKLFF.

This rearrangement joins TRBV12-2 to TRBJ2-7; the table names TRBD1, a call not compared with the DNA. TRBV12-2 is a pseudogene. This CDR3 has 15 amino acids. The CDR3 DNA is TGTGCAAGTCGCTTAGAAGGGGCAGGGGCCTACGAGCAGTACTTC. Translated, it gives CASRLEGAGAYEQYF.

This chain connects TRBV7-9 to TRBJ1-4; the D is unclear. This CDR3 spans 12 amino acids. Trimming cost V 5 bases and J 8 bases, with 9 bases left between them. Germline CDR1 is SEHNR and CDR2 is FQNEAQ (reference sequence). CDR3 DNA: TGTGCCAGCAGCGAAGCCTCGGAAAAACTGTTTTTT. Protein product: CASSEASEKLFF.

In this sample, this clone turned up a few times. V is TRBV19 and J is TRBJ1-5; 9 nucleotides match TRBD1. This CDR3 comprises 15 residues. The trim removed 7 bases at V and 9 bases at J, leaving 13 bases unmatched. Looked up from germline, CDR1 is LNHDA and CDR2 is SQIVND (reference sequence). CDR3: CASKSDRGPLRPQHF. The CDR3 coding sequence is TGTGCCAGTAAATCGGACAGGGGCCCCTTGAGGCCCCAGCATTTT.

This chain uses TRBV29-1 with TRBJ1-1; D not certain. V was clipped by 5 bases and J by 5 bases, with 15 bases between them. Germline CDR1 and CDR2: SQVTM and ANQGSEA. The CDR3 contains 13 residues. CDR3 region: CSVLREPSTEAFF. Here the CDR3 DNA reads TGCAGCGTTCTAAGGGAGCCTAGTACTGAAGCTTTCTTT.

The chain joins TRBV2 to TRBJ2-1, with D tentatively TRBD1 (6 bases). Trimming cost V 7 bases and J 4 bases, with 11 bases left between them. The CDR3 is 13 residues long. From germline, CDR1 is SNHLY and CDR2 FYNNEI. CDR3 protein: CASTEDSYNEQFF. In DNA form, the CDR3 reads TGTGCCAGCACTGAGGACAGTTACAATGAGCAGTTCTTC.

The rearrangement joins TRBV27 to TRBJ2-3, with D perhaps matching TRBD2 (5 bases). Looked up from germline, CDR1 is MNHEY and CDR2 is SMNVEV (reference sequence). There are 16 residues in the CDR3. Between the trimmed V and J ends, which lost 5 bases and 2 bases, there was a span of 17 bases. DNA of the CDR3: TGTGCCAGCAGTCCCCCGCCGAGCGGCCCCACAGATACGCAGTATTTT. Its translation is CASSPPPSGPTDTQYF.

The V and J genes are TRBV7-9 and TRBJ2-1, with 10 bases fitting TRBD2. After removal of 6 bases from V and 5 bases from J, the junction contained 7 bases not matched to a gene. Per germline, CDR1 SEHNR and CDR2 FQNEAQ (reference sequence). The CDR3 runs to 15 residues. The CDR3 reads CASSSRTSGDNEQFF. Here the CDR3 DNA reads TGTGCCAGCAGTTCCCGGACTAGCGGAGACAATGAGCAGTTCTTC.

In this sample, this clone turned up once. The chain uses TRBV6-5 and TRBJ2-3; possible D gene TRBD1, 6 bases. V was trimmed by 11 bases and J by 3 bases, leaving 15 bases between them. Germline V lookup: CDR1 MNHEY, CDR2 SVGAGI. The length of the CDR3 is 13 residues. The CDR3 nucleotides read TGTGCCCTGATTGGGGGCGGGACAGATACGCAGTATTTT. This gives the protein CALIGGGTDTQYF.

The chain couples TRBV30 to TRBJ1-1; D is perhaps TRBD1 (5 bases). The germline V and J ends were trimmed by 0 bases and 5 bases, with 10 bases remaining between them. Per germline, CDR1 GTSNPN and CDR2 SVGIG (reference sequence). The CDR3 runs to 13 residues. The CDR3 coding sequence is TGTGCCTGGAGTGTAAAGGGGTTAACTGAAGCTTTCTTT. It yields the protein CAWSVKGLTEAFF.

The genes are TRBV5-8 and TRBJ2-1; possible D gene TRBD2, 5 bases. Trimming left V 0 bases short and J 3 bases short, with 10 bases between. CDR3 length: 15 amino acids. Germline V gene lookup returns CDR1 SGHTS and CDR2 YDEGEE. The CDR3 DNA follows: TGTGCCAGCAGCTTGGAGTCCGGGGTCTACAATGAGCAGTTCTTC. Its translation: CASSLESGVYNEQFF.

The CDR3 loop reads CASSKGGGDNSPLHF. The DNA of the CDR3 is TGCGCCAGCAGCAAGGGCGGGGGGGATAATTCACCCCTCCACTTT. The chain couples TRBV4-1 to TRBJ1-6; weak D call: TRBD1 (5 bases). CDR3 length: 15 residues. The V and J ends lost 5 bases and 5 bases respectively, with 13 bases between them. The germline gives CDR1 MGHRA, CDR2 YSYEKL.

The J gene is TRBJ1-1, the V gene TRBV18, with 12 bases fitting TRBD1. The CDR3 extends over 17 amino acids. J gave up 3 bases and V 0 bases, and 5 bases lay outside the gene matches. Germline-derived CDR1 and CDR2 are KGHSH and LQKENI. The CDR3 nucleotides are TGTGCCAGCTCACCACCGGGGACAGGGGGCAGGGACACTGAAGCTTTCTTT. Translating gives CASSPPGTGGRDTEAFF.

The chain links TRBV5-6 to TRBJ2-1, with 7 bases aligning to TRBD1. The CDR3 contains 15 residues. From germline, CDR1 is SGHDT and CDR2 YYEEEE. With 0 bases clipped from V and 2 bases from J, the junction kept 2 bases outside the gene matches. CDR3 loop: CASSLGQGAYNEQFF. As DNA, the CDR3 is TGTGCCAGCAGCTTGGGACAGGGCGCCTACAATGAGCAGTTCTTC.

This clone was detected once. This rearrangement joins TRBV5-5 to TRBJ2-6; 8 bases are shared with TRBD1. The germline V gene has CDR1 SGHKS and CDR2 YYEKEE (reference sequence). Trimming at V came to 4 bases and at J to 0 bases, leaving 6 bases not matched to a gene. This CDR3 is 17 amino acids long. CDR3 protein: CASSPTGALSGANVLTF. CDR3 DNA sequence: TGTGCCAGCAGCCCGACAGGGGCCCTCTCTGGGGCCAACGTCCTGACTTTC. Together with reference TRBV5-5 and TRBJ2-6, the CDR3 gives the full variable domain: DAGVTQSPTHLIKTRGQQVTLRCSPISGHKSVSWYQQVLGQGPQFIFQYYEKEERGRGNFPDRFSARQFPNYSSELNVNALLLGDSALYLCASSPTGALSGANVLTFGAGSRLTVL.

The V call is TRBV27, the J call TRBJ1-5; D perhaps matches TRBD1 (6 bases). The CDR3 has 13 amino acids. V lost 3 bases, J lost 5 bases, and 8 bases lay in between. Germline V lookup: CDR1 MNHEY, CDR2 SMNVEV (reference sequence). CDR3 in amino acids: CASSLQGYQPQHF. In nucleotides, the CDR3 is TGTGCCAGCAGTTTGCAGGGGTATCAGCCCCAGCATTTT.

The V and J genes are TRBV6-1 and TRBJ2-7; 14 positions match TRBD2. This CDR3 contains 18 residues. Germline CDR1 MNHNS, CDR2 SASEGT. The V gene end was trimmed by 0 bases and the J gene end by 6 bases; junction bases not matched to a gene: 10. The chain's CDR3 is CASSEALRTSGRISEQYF. CDR3 bases: TGTGCCAGCAGTGAAGCGCTTCGGACTAGCGGGAGGATTTCCGAGCAGTACTTC.

The chain carries TRBV7-3 and TRBJ2-7, with D possibly TRBD1 on 6 matching bases. V was shortened by 5 bases and J by 12 bases, with 17 bases between the two germline ends. CDR3 length equals 12 residues. The germline CDR1 and CDR2 sequences are SGHTA and FQGTGA. The CDR3 loop is CASSTSGQILYF. DNA for the CDR3: TGTGCCAGCAGCACCTCCGGACAGATATTGTACTTC.

In its sample, this clone was seen a few times. V is TRBV7-2 and J is TRBJ2-6; 9 bases are a match to TRBD1. J was trimmed by 0 bases and V by 5 bases; bases with no gene match: 5. The CDR3 loop spans 17 amino acids. CDR1 and CDR2 (germline): SGHTA, FQGNSA. The CDR3 DNA reads as TGTGCCAGCAGCCCCGGGACAGGGAACTCTGGGGCCAACGTCCTGACTTTC. Amino acid sequence: CASSPGTGNSGANVLTF.

This chain links TRBV7-2 with TRBJ1-6, with 7 bases that match TRBD1. Trimming at V came to 5 bases and at J to 3 bases, leaving 7 bases not matched to a gene. Germline loops: CDR1 SGHTA, CDR2 FQGNSA. CDR3 size: 16 residues. The chain's CDR3 is CASSKGQNLYNSPLHF. The CDR3 nucleotides are TGTGCCAGCAGCAAGGGACAGAACCTCTATAATTCACCCCTCCACTTT.